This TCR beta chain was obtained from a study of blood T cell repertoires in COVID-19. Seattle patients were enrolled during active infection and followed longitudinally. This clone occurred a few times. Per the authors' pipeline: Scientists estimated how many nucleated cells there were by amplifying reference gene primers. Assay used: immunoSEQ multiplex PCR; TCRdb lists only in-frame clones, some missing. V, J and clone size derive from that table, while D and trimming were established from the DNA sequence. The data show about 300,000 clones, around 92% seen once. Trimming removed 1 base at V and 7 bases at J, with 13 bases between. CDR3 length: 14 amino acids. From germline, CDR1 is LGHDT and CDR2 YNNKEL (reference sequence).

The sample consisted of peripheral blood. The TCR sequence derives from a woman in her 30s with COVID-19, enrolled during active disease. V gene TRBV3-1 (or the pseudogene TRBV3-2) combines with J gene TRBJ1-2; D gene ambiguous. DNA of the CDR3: TGTGCCAGCAGCCAAGTCGGCGGGTTTGGTGGCTACACCTTC. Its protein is CASSQVGGFGGYTF.